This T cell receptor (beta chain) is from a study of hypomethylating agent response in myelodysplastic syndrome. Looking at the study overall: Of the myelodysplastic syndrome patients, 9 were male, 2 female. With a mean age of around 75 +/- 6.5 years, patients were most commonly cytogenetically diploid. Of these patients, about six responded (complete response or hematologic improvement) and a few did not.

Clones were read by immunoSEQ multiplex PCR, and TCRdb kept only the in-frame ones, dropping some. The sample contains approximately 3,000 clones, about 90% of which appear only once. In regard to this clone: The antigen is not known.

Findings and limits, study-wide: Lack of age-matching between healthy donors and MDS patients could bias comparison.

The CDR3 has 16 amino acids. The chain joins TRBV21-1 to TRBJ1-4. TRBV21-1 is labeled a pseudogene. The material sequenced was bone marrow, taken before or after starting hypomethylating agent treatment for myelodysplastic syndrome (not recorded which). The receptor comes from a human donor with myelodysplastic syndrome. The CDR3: CASSTRTPPGDEKLFF. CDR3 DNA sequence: TGTGCCAGCAGCACCAGGACGCCTCCCGGGGATGAAAAACTGTTTTTT.